This TCR beta chain was retrieved from a study of yellow fever vaccine responses in identical twins. Overall study findings and caveats: Twins showed a vaccine T cell response that reportedly seemed partly convergent, partly personalized.

Concerning this clonotype itself: Its antigen is undetermined.

TCRdb analysed the RT-PCR reads with MiXCR anew, one entry per CDR3 protein. Here the sample spans about 9,100 distinct CDR3 sequences, approximately 80% being singletons. The sequence came from a woman between 18 and 29 years old who received the yellow fever vaccine. Here the sequenced sample was T cells from blood (PBMCs), unsorted or a sorted subset (not recorded which), taken before or after yellow fever vaccination (not recorded which).

The CDR3 bases are TGTGCCAGCAGTGAATCTGAGTTAGCCCAGACCCAGTACTTC. Translated: CASSESELAQTQYF. This rearrangement joins TRBV2 to TRBJ2-5; D gene uncertain. This CDR3 spans 14 amino acids. Trimming left V 2 bases short and J 6 bases short, with 13 bases between. Germline V gives CDR1 SNHLY, CDR2 FYNNEI.